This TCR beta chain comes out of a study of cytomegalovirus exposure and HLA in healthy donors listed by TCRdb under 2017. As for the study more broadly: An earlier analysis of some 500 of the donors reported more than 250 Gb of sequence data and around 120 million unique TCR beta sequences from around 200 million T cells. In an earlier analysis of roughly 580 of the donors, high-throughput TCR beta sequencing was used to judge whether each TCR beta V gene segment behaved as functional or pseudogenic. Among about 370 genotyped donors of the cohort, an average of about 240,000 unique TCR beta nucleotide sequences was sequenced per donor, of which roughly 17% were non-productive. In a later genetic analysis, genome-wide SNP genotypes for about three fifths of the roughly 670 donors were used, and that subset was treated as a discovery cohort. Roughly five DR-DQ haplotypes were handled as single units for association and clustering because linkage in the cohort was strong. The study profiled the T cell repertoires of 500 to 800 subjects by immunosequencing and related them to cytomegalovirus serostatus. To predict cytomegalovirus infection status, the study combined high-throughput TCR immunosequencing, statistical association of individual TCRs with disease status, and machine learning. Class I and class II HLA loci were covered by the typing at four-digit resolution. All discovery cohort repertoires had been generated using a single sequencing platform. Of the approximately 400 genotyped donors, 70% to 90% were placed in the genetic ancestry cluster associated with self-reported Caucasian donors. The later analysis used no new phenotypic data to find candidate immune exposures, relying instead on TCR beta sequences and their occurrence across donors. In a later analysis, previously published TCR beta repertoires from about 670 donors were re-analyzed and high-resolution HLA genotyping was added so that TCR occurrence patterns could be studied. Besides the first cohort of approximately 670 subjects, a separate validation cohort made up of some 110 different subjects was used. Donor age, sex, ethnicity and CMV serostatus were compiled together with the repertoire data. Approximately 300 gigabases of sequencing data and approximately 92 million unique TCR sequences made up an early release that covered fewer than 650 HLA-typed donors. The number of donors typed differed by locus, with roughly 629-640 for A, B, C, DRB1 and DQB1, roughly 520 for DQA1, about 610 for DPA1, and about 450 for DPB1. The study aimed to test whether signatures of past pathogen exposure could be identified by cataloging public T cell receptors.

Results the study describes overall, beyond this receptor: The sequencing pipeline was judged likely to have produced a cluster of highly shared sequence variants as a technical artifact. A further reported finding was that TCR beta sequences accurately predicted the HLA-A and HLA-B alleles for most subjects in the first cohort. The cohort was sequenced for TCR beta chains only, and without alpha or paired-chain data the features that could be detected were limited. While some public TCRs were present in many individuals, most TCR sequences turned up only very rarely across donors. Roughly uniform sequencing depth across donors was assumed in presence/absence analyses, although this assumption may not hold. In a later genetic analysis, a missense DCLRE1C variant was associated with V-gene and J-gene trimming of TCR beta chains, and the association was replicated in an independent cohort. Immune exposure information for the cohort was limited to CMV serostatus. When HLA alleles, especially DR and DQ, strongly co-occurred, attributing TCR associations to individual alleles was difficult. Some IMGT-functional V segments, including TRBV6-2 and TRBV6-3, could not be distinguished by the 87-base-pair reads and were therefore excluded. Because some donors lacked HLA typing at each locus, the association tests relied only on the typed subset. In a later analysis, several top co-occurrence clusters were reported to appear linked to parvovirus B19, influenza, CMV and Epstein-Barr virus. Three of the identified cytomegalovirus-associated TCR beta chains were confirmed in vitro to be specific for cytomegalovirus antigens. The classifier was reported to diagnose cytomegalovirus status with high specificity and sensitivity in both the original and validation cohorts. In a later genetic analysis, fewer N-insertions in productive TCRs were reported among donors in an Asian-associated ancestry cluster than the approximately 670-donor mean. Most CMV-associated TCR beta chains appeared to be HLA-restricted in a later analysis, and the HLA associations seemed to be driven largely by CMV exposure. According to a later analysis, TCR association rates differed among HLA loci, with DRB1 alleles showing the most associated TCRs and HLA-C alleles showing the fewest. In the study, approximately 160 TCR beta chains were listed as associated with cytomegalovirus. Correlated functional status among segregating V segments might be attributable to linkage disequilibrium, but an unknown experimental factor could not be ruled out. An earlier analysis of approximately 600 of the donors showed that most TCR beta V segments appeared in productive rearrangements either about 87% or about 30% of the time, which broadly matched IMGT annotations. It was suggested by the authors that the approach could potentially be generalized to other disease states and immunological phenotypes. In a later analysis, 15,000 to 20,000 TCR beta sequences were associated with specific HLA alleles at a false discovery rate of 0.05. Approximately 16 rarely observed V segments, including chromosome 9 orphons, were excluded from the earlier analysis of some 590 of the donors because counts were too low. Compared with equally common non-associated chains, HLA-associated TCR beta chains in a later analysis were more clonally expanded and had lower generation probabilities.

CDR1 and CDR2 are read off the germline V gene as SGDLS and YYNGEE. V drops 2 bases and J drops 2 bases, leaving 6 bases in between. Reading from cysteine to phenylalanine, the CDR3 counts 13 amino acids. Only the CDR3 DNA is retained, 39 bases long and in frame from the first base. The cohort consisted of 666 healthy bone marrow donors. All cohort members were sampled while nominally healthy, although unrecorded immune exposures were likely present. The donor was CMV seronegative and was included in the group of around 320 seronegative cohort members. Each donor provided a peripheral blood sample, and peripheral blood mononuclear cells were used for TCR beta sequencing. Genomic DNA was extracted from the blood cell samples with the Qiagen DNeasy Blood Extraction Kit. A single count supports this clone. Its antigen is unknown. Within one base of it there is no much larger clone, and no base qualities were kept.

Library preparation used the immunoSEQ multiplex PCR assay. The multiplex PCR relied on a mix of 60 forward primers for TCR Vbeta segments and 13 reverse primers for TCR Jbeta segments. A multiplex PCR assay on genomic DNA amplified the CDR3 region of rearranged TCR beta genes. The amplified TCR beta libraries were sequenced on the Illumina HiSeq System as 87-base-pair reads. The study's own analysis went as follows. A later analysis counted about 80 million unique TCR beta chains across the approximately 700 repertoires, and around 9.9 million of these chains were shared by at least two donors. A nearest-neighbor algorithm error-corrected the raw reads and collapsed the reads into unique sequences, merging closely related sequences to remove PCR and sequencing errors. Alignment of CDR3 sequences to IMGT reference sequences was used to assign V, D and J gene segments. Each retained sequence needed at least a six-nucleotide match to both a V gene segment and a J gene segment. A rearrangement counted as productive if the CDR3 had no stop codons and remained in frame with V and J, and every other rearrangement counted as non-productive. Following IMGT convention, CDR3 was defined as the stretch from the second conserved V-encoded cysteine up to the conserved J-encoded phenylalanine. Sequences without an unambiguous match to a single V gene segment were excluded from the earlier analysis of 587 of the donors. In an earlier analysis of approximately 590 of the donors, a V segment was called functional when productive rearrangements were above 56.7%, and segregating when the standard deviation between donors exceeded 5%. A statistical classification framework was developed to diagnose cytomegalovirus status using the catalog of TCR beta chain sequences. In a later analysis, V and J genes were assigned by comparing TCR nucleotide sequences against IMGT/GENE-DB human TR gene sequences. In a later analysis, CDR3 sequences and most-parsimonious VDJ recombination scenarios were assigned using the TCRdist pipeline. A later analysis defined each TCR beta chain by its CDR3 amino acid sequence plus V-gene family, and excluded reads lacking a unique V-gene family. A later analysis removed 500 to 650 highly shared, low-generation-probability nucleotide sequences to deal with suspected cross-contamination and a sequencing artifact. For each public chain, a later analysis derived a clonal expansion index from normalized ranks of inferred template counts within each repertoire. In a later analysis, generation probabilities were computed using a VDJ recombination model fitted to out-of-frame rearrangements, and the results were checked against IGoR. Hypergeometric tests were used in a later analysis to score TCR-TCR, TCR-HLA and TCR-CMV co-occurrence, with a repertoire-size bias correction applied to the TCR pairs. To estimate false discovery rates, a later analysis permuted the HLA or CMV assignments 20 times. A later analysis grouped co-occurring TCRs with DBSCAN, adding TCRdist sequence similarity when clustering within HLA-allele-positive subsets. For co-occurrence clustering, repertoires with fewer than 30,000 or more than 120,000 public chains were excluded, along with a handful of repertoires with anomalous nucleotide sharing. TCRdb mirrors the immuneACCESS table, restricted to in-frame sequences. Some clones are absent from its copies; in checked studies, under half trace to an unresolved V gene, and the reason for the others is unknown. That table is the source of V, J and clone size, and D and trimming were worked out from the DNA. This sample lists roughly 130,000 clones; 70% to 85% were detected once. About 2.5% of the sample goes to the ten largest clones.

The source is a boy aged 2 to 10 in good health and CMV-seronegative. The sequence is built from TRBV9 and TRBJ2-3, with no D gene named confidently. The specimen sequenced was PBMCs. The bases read TGTGCCAGCAGCGTGAGACACACAGATACGCAGTATTTT. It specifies CASSVRHTDTQYF. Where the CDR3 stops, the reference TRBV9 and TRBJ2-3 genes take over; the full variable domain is DSGVTQTPKHLITATGQRVTLRCSPRSGDLSVYWYQQSLDQGLQFLIQYYNGEERAKGNILERFSAQQFPDLHSELNLSSLELGDSALYFCASSVRHTDTQYFGPGTRLTVL.